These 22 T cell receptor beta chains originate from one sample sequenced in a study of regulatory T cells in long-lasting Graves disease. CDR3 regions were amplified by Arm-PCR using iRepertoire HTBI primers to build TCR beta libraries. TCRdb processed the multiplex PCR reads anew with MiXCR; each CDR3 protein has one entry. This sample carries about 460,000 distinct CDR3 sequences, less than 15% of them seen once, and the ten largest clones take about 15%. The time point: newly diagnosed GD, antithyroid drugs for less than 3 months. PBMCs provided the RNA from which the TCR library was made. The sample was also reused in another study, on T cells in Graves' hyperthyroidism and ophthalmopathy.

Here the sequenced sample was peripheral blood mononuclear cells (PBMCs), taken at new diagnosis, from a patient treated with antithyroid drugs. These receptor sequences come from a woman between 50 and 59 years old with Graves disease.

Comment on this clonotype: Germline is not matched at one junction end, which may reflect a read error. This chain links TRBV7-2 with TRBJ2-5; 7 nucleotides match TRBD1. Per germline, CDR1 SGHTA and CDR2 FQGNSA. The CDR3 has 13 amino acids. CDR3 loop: CASSLGQQEAQYF. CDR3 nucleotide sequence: TGTGCCAGCAGCTTGGGACAGCAAGAGGCCCAGTACTTC.

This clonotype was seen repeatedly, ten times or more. CDR3 sequence (DNA): TGTGCCATCAGTGGGACTAGCGTCAGCTCCTACAATGAGCAGTTCTTC. Its translation is CAISGTSVSSYNEQFF. The V gene is TRBV10-3, the J gene TRBJ2-1; 9 bases are shared with TRBD2. V gave up 4 bases and J gave up 0 bases; unmatched junction bases: 4. The CDR3 is 16 residues long. Germline V gene data show CDR1 as ENHRY and CDR2 as SYGVKD.

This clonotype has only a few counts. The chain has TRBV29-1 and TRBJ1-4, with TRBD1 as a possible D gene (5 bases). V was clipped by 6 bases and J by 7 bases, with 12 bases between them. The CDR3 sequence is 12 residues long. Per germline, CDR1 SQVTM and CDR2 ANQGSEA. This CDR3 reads CSVRDDSEKLFF. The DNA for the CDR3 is TGCAGCGTGAGGGACGACAGTGAAAAACTGTTTTTT.

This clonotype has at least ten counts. The CDR3 nucleotides are TGTGCCAGTTGCTTGGAACTCGCTAACTATGGCTACACCTTC. Encoded protein: CASCLELANYGYTF. The chain is built from TRBV28 and TRBJ1-2; D gene unclear. Trimming stripped 9 bases from V and 0 bases from J, with 14 bases between. The CDR3 spans 14 residues. The germline V gene encodes CDR1 MDHEN and CDR2 SYDVKM.

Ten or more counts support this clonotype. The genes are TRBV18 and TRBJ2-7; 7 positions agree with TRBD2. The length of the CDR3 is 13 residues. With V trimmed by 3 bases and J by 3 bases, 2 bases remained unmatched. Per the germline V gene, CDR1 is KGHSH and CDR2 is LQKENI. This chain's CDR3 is CASSPSGNYEQYF. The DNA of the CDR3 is TGTGCCAGCTCACCGAGCGGGAACTACGAGCAGTACTTC.

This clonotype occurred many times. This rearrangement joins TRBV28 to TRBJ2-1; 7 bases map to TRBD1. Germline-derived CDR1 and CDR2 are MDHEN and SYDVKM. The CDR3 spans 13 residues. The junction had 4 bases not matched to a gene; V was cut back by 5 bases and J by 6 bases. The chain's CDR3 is CASSPYRGNEQFF. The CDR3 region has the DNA TGTGCCAGCAGTCCCTACAGGGGCAATGAGCAGTTCTTC.

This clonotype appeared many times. In DNA form, the CDR3 reads TGTGCCAGCAGTACAACCGCGGGAGGTGCTGGGGAGCTGTTTTTT. Translating it yields CASSTTAGGAGELFF. This chain connects TRBV7-2 to TRBJ2-2; 8 bases are shared with TRBD2. The CDR3 length is 15 residues. Germline V gives CDR1 SGHTA, CDR2 FQGNSA. After removal of 6 bases from V and 8 bases from J, the junction contained 11 bases not matched to a gene.

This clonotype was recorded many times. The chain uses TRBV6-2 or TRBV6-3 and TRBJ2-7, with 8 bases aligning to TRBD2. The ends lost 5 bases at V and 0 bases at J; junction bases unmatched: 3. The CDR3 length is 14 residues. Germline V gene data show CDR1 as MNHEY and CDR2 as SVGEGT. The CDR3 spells CASSRAGDSYEQYF. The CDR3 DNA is TGTGCCAGCAGTAGAGCGGGAGACTCCTACGAGCAGTACTTC.

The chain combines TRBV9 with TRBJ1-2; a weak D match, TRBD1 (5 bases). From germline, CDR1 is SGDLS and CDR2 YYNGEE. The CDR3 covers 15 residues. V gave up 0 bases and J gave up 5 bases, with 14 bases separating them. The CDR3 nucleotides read TGTGCCAGCAGCGTAGGGCCGGCGGGGGGATATGGCTACACCTTC. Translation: CASSVGPAGGYGYTF. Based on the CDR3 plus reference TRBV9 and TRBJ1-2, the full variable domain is DSGVTQTPKHLITATGQRVTLRCSPRSGDLSVYWYQQSLDQGLQFLIQYYNGEERAKGNILERFSAQQFPDLHSELNLSSLELGDSALYFCASSVGPAGGYGYTFGSGTRLTVV.

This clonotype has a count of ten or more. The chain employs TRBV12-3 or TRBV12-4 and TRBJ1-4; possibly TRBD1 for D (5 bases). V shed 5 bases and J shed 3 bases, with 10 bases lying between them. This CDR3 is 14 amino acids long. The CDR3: CASSTRAANEKLFF. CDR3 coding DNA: TGTGCCAGCAGTACCAGGGCGGCTAATGAAAAACTGTTTTTT.

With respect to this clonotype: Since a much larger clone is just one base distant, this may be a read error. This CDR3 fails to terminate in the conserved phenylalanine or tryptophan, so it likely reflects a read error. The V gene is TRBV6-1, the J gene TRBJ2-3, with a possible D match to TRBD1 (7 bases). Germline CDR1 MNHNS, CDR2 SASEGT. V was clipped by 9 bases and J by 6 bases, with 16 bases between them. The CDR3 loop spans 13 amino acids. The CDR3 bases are TGTGCCAGTCGTATCTCAGGGGGGGATACGCAGTATTTG. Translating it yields CASRISGGDTQYL.

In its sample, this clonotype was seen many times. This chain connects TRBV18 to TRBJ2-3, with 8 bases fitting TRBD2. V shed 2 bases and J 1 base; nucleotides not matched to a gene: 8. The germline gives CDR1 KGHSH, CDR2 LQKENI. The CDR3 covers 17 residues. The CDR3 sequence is CASSPESAGVGTDTQYF. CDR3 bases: TGTGCCAGCTCACCAGAGTCAGCGGGAGTGGGCACAGATACGCAGTATTTT.

This CDR3 reads CASSSSGRTPYEQYF. The CDR3 nucleotides are TGTGCCAGTAGTTCTAGCGGGAGGACTCCCTACGAGCAGTACTTC. This chain links TRBV19 with TRBJ2-7; 11 bases are shared with TRBD2. Germline assignment: CDR1 LNHDA and CDR2 SQIVND (reference sequence). The CDR3 has 15 amino acids. With V trimmed by 5 bases and J by 2 bases, 5 bases remained unmatched.

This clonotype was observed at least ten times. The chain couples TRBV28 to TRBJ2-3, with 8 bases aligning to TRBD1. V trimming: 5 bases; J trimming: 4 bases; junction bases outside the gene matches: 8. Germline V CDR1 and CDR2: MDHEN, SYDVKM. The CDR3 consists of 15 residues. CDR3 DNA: TGTGCCAGCAGTACAGCAGGGGGCGTCGCAGATACGCAGTATTTT. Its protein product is CASSTAGGVADTQYF.

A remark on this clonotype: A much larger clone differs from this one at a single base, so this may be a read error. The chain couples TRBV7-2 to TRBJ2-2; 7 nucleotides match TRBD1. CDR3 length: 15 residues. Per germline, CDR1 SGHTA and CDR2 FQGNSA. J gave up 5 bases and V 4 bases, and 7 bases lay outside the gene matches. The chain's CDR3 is CASSSGQEGTGELFF. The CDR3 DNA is TGTGCCAGCAGCTCCGGACAGGAAGGGACCGGGGAGCTGTTTTTT.

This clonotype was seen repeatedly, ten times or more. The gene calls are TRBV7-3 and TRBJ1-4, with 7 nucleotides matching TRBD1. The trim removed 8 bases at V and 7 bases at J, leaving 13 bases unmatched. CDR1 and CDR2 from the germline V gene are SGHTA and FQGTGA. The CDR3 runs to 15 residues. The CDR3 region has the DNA TGTGCCAGCTCAGATCCCGACAGGGTTGTTGAAAAACTGTTTTTT. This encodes CASSDPDRVVEKLFF.

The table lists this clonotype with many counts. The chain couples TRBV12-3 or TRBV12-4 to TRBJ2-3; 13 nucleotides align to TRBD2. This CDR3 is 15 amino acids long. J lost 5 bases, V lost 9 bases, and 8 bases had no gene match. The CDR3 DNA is TGTGCCAGAACCGGACTAGCGGGAGTGAGAGATACGCAGTATTTT. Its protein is CARTGLAGVRDTQYF.

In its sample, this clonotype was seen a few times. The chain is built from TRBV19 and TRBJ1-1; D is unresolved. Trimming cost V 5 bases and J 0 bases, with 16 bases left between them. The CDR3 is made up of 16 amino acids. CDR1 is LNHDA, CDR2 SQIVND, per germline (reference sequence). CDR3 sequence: CASSPSSENLNTEAFF. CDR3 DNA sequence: TGTGCCAGTAGTCCCTCGTCGGAAAATCTGAACACTGAAGCTTTCTTT.

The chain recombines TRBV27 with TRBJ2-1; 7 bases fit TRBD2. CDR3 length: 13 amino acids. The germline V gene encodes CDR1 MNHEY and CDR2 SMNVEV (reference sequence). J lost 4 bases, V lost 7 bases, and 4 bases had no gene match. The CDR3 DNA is TGTGCCAGCATGCCGCGGGGGTACAATGAGCAGTTCTTC. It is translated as CASMPRGYNEQFF.

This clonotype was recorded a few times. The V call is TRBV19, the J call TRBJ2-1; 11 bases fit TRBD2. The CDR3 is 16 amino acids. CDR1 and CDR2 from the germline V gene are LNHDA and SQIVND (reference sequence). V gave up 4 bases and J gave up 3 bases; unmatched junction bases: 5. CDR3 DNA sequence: TGTGCCAGTAGTACCCCGACTAGCGGGGACTACAATGAGCAGTTCTTC. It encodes CASSTPTSGDYNEQFF.

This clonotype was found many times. The CDR3 loop reads CASSLDRGADTQYF. The CDR3 region has the DNA TGCGCCAGCAGCTTGGACAGGGGGGCAGATACGCAGTATTTT. V usage is TRBV5-1 and J usage is TRBJ2-3, with 8 bases identical to TRBD1. The germline V gene has CDR1 SGHRS and CDR2 YFSETQ. CDR3 size: 14 residues. V trimming: 0 bases; J trimming: 4 bases; junction bases outside the gene matches: 1.

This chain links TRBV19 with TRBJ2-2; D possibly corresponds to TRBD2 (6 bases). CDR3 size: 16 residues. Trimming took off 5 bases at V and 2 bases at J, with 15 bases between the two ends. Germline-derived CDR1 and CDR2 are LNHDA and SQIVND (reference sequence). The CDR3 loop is CASSSRAEGNTGELFF. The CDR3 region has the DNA TGTGCCAGTAGTTCGCGAGCGGAGGGTAACACCGGGGAGCTGTTTTTT.